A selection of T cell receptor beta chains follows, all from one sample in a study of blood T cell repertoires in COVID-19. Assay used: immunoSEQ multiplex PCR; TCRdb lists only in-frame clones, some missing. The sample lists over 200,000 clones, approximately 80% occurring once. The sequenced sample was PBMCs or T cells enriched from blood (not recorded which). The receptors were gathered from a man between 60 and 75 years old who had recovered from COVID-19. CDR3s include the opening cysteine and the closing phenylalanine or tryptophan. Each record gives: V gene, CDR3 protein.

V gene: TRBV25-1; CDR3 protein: CASSELAGWGYEQYF
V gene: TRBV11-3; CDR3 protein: CASTGLVNTEAFF
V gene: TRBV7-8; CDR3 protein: CASALTGTGADTEAFF
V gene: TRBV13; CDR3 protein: CASSLGDRGSEQYF
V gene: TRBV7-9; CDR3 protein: CASSIDSVYNSPLHF
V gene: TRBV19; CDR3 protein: CASSDDRQISGANVLTF
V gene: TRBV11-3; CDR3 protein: CASSPPGLAGGYYEQYF
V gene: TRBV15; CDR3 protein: CATSRGLAGGNEQFF
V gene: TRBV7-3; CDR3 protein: CASSLLPGYQETQYF
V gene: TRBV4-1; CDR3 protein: CASSQEGQGRKLFF
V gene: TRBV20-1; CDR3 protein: CSASTGSNQPQHF
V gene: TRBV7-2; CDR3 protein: CASSLVGQMGRGYTF
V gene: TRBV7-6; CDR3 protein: CASSPRGVRLYEQYF
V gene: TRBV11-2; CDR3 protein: CASSLDGRRNTEAFF
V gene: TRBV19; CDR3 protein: CASSHSGTVITEAFF
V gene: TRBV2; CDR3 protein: CASSVGVTDTQYF
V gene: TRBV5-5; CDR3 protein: CASSPGQAIDYGYTF
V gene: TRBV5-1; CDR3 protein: CASSLERAGSTDTQYF
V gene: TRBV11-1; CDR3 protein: CASSLLDRVHEQYF
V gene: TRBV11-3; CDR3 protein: CASSSHGTGGLDEQFF
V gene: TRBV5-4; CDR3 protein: CASSLGTGANYGYTF
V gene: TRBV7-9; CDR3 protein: CASSSGAGGFEKLFF
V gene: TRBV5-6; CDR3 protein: CASSLWTPSGNTEAFF
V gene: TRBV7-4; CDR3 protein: CASSTRQGREKLFF
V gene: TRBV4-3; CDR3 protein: CASSQLSGGGYTF
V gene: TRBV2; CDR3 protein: CASRAGQAEGPQHF
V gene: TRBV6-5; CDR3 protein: CASRIGDMNTEAFF
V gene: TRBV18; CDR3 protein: CASSLNAAGRSRLEKLFF
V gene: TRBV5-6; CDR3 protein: CASSSSRLRAQETQYF
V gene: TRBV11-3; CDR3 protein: CASSPRSTEAFF
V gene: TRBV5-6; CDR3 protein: CASSLSGGGNEQFF
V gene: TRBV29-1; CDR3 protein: CSVEDNYSRGLAKNIQYF
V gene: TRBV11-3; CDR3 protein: CASSPPGQKQYF
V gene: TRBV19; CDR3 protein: CASTSSGGTNTGELFF
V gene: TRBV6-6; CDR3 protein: CASSPGGLAGGSLHEQYF
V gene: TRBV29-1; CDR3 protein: CSVDSLAGGRGIQYF
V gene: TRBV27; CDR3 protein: CASSPLGQGLSGYTF
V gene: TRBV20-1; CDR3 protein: CSASPRGNTIYF
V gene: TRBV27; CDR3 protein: CASSFHDSLTEAFF